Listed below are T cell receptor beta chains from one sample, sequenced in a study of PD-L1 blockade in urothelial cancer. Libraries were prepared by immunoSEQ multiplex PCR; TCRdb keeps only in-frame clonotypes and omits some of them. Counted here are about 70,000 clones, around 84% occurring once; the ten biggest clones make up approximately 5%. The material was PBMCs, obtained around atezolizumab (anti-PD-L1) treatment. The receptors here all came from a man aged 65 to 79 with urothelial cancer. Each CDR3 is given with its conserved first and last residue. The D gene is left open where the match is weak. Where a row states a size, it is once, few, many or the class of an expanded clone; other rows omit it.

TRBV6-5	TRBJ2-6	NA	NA	CASHTGDSGANVLTF	TGTGCCAGCCATACCGGGGACTCTGGGGCCAACGTCCTGACTTTC
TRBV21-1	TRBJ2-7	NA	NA	CASSKPGTSGRAGCGEQYF	TGTGCCAGCAGCAAACCCGGGACTAGCGGGAGGGCCGGGTGCGGCGAGCAGTACTTC
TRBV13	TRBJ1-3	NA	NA	CASSLPSLGNTIYF	TGTGCCAGCAGCCTCCCGAGCCTCGGAAACACCATATATTTT
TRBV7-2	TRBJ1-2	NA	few	CASSTGQLANYGYTF	TGTGCCAGCAGCACCGGACAGCTCGCTAACTATGGCTACACCTTC
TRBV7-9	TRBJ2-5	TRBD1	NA	CASSSGQGKETQYF	TGTGCCAGCAGCTCTGGACAGGGGAAAGAGACCCAGTACTTC
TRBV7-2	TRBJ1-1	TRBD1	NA	CASSLVEGATEAFF	TGTGCCAGCAGCTTAGTAGAGGGGGCCACTGAAGCTTTCTTT
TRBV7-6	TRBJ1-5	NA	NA	CASSLSGTDQPQHF	TGTGCCAGCAGCTTATCTGGTACTGATCAGCCCCAGCATTTT
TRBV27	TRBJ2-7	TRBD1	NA	CASSTGPGQGPYEQYF	TGTGCCAGCAGTACCGGTCCTGGACAGGGTCCCTACGAGCAGTACTTC
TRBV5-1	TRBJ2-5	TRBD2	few	CASSPGTSKETQYF	TGCGCCAGCAGCCCCGGGACTAGCAAAGAGACCCAGTACTTC
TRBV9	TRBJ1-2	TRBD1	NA	CASSVGGQGDLYGYTF	TGTGCCAGCAGCGTAGGTGGACAGGGCGACCTCTATGGCTACACCTTC
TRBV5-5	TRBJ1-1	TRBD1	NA	CASSSHGTVNTEAFF	TGTGCCAGCAGCTCCCACGGGACAGTAAACACTGAAGCTTTCTTT
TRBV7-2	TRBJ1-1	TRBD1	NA	CASSPRTGANTEAFF	TGTGCCAGCAGCCCCCGGACAGGGGCGAACACTGAAGCTTTCTTT
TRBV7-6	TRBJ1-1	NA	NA	CASSLGGAGLTEAFF	TGTGCCAGCAGCTTAGGTGGGGCAGGGTTGACTGAAGCTTTCTTT
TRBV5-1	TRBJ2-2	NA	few	CASSVTTGSTGELFF	TGCGCCAGCAGTGTGACCACAGGGTCCACCGGGGAGCTGTTTTTT
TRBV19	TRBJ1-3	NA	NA	CASRTDFSSGNTIYF	TGTGCCAGTCGGACGGACTTCAGCTCTGGAAACACCATATATTTT